Listed below are T cell receptor beta chains from one sample, sequenced in a study of response to subunit inactivated influenza vaccine. TCRdb re-called the RT-PCR reads through MiXCR, storing one row per CDR3 protein. The data contain around 490,000 distinct CDR3 sequences, 7.6% of them seen just once; the ten biggest clones take up 10% to 15%. The specimen comprised PBMCs from blood, sampled 23 months after vaccination. Receptors originate from a man aged 50 to 69 who received an inactivated influenza vaccine. CDR3s include the opening cysteine and the closing phenylalanine or tryptophan. A D gene is named only where the DNA matches it firmly. Clone size appears in some rows only: once, few, many, or a class for an expanded clone.

j_call v_call d_call clone_size cdr3_aa cdr3_nt
TRBJ1-4 TRBV4-2 - - CASSQNGWGTNEKLFF TGTGCCAGCAGCCAAAACGGATGGGGAACTAATGAAAAACTGTTTTTT
TRBJ1-1 TRBV5-1 TRBD1 - CASSPRDRGLMNTEAFF TGCGCCAGCAGCCCCCGGGACAGGGGGCTCATGAACACTGAAGCTTTCTTT
TRBJ1-5 TRBV12-3/TRBV12-4 - - CASSSDSPYQPQHF TGTGCCAGCAGTTCCGACAGTCCTTACCAGCCCCAGCATTTT
TRBJ1-4 TRBV28 - many CASSLSGSANEKLFF TGTGCCAGCAGTTTATCAGGGAGCGCTAATGAAAAACTGTTTTTT
TRBJ1-2 TRBV12-3/TRBV12-4 TRBD1 - CASSFSDRSLGGYTF TGTGCCAGCAGTTTCTCGGACAGGTCTTTGGGTGGCTACACCTTC
TRBJ2-2 TRBV9 TRBD2 few CASSVGVAGLTGELFF TGTGCCAGCAGCGTAGGGGTAGCGGGGCTCACCGGGGAGCTGTTTTTT
TRBJ2-7 TRBV7-8 - - CASSFSSPHEQYF TGTGCCAGCAGCTTTTCAAGTCCCCACGAGCAGTACTTC
TRBJ1-6 TRBV11-2 - many CASSFTTGHNSPLHF TGTGCCAGCAGCTTTACGACGGGGCACAATTCACCCCTCCACTTT
TRBJ1-1 TRBV3-1 - few CASSQWPISAEAFF TGTGCCAGCAGCCAGTGGCCCATTTCGGCTGAAGCTTTCTTT
TRBJ1-2 TRBV27 - many CASRPYEGGKAYGYTF TGTGCCAGCAGACCCTATGAAGGAGGGAAGGCCTATGGCTACACCTTC
TRBJ2-3 TRBV9 - few CASSVMVAGPTDTQYF TGTGCCAGCAGCGTAATGGTCGCAGGGCCCACAGATACGCAGTATTTT
TRBJ2-7 TRBV5-1 TRBD1 - CASSLRQGPEQYF TGCGCCAGCAGCCTAAGACAGGGTCCCGAGCAGTACTTC
TRBJ1-2 TRBV10-3 - few CAISDRGAGGYTF TGTGCCATCAGTGACAGAGGGGCGGGCGGCTACACCTTC
TRBJ1-2 TRBV6-2/TRBV6-3 - many CASSDTRGYTF TGTGCCAGCAGCGATACGCGGGGCTACACCTTC
TRBJ2-3 TRBV5-1 TRBD2 - CASSLSGGAFLDTQYF TGCGCCAGCAGCTTGAGCGGGGGGGCTTTCTTGGATACGCAGTATTTT
TRBJ2-1 TRBV29-1 - - CSVDGQGEVFGNEQFF TGCAGCGTTGATGGCCAGGGTGAGGTTTTTGGCAATGAGCAGTTCTTC
TRBJ2-3 TRBV3-1 - - CASSPGERDTQYF TGTGCCAGCAGCCCGGGGGAGAGAGATACGCAGTATTTT
TRBJ2-5 TRBV13 - few CASSLKTLQETQYF TGTGCCAGCAGCTTAAAGACACTCCAAGAGACCCAGTACTTC
TRBJ2-7 TRBV29-1 - many CSVRSSGRGYEQYF TGCAGCGTCAGGTCGTCCGGGCGAGGCTACGAGCAGTACTTC
TRBJ1-5 TRBV12-3/TRBV12-4 - many CASSPDRHQPQHF TGTGCCAGCAGTCCCGACAGGCATCAGCCCCAGCATTTT
TRBJ2-1 TRBV9 TRBD2 - CASSVGLAELNEQFF TGTGCCAGCAGCGTCGGACTAGCGGAGCTCAATGAGCAGTTCTTC
TRBJ1-5 TRBV12-3/TRBV12-4 - many CASSQGVGNQPQHF TGTGCCAGCAGCCAAGGGGTGGGCAATCAGCCCCAGCATTTT
TRBJ2-5 TRBV3-1 - few CASSQVLNLQETQYF TGTGCCAGCAGCCAAGTCCTAAACCTACAAGAGACCCAGTACTTC
TRBJ1-5 TRBV28 TRBD1 few CASSLQQGRNQPQHF TGTGCCAGCAGTTTACAACAGGGGCGCAATCAGCCCCAGCATTTT
TRBJ2-1 TRBV5-1 TRBD2 many CASSTSGRGGLNEQFF TGCGCCAGCAGTACTAGCGGGAGGGGGGGGTTGAATGAGCAGTTCTTC
TRBJ1-4 TRBV6-1 - many CASSPTGATNEKLFF TGTGCCAGCAGCCCTACCGGCGCAACTAATGAAAAACTGTTTTTT
TRBJ2-7 TRBV7-2 TRBD2 many CASSASRVLAGGEQYF TGTGCCAGCAGCGCAAGTAGGGTGCTAGCGGGAGGCGAGCAGTACTTC
TRBJ2-3 TRBV4-3 - - CASSQDQAATDTQYF TGCGCCAGCAGCCAAGATCAAGCGGCCACAGATACGCAGTATTTT
TRBJ2-1 TRBV4-3 - few CASSQDGSSSYNEQFF TGCGCCAGCAGCCAAGATGGGTCGAGCTCCTACAATGAGCAGTTCTTC
TRBJ2-1 TRBV20-1 - once CSAGPVGGGQFF TGCAGTGCTGGCCCCGTGGGGGGCGGGCAGTTCTTC
TRBJ2-7 TRBV7-2 TRBD1 - CASSRRTGGAYEQYF TGTGCCAGCAGCAGAAGGACAGGGGGGGCCTACGAGCAGTACTTC
TRBJ1-5 TRBV6-1 - few CASSEVDNQPQHF TGTGCCAGCAGTGAAGTGGACAATCAGCCCCAGCATTTT
TRBJ2-5 TRBV6-2/TRBV6-3 TRBD2 few CASSQGLAGRETQYF TGTGCCAGCAGTCAGGGACTAGCGGGACGGGAGACCCAGTACTTC
TRBJ2-5 TRBV7-2 - many CASSLVSREETQYF TGTGCCAGCAGCTTAGTCTCCCGGGAAGAGACCCAGTACTTC
TRBJ1-2 TRBV5-4 - - CASSFGRADYGYTF TGTGCCAGCAGCTTCGGACGGGCGGACTATGGCTACACCTTC
TRBJ1-6 TRBV28 TRBD1 many CASSPDRGSYNSPLHF TGTGCCAGCAGCCCGGACAGGGGGTCCTATAATTCACCCCTCCACTTT
TRBJ2-1 TRBV7-2 TRBD2 few CASSLSGGASSEQFF TGTGCCAGCAGCCTTAGCGGGGGGGCCTCAAGTGAGCAGTTCTTC
TRBJ1-5 TRBV12-3/TRBV12-4 TRBD1 many CASSRDSSNQPQHF TGTGCCAGCAGCCGGGACAGCAGCAATCAGCCCCAGCATTTT
TRBJ2-7 TRBV28 - - CAIGTAGLPYF TGTGCCATCGGGACGGCAGGGTTACCGTACTTC
TRBJ1-6 TRBV15 - - CATSRDMGVPHF TGTGCCACCAGCAGAGATATGGGTGTCCCCCACTTT
TRBJ2-1 TRBV20-1 TRBD2 few CSARTLAGEYNEQFF TGCAGTGCTAGAACACTAGCGGGAGAGTACAATGAGCAGTTCTTC
TRBJ2-6 TRBV28 - once CASSSYNRAGADVLTF TGTGCCAGCAGTAGCTATAACAGGGCTGGGGCCGACGTCCTGACTTTC
TRBJ2-1 TRBV12-3/TRBV12-4 TRBD2 few CASSLSGSKNEQFF TGTGCCAGCAGTCTTAGCGGGAGTAAAAATGAGCAGTTCTTC
TRBJ1-2 TRBV7-2 - few CASSLGETVYGYTF TGTGCCAGCAGCTTAGGGGAGACCGTCTATGGCTACACCTTC
TRBJ2-1 TRBV15 - many CATSINRGLDSNEQFF TGTGCCACCAGCATCAACAGGGGACTAGATAGCAATGAGCAGTTCTTC
TRBJ2-3 TRBV15 - - CATSRGGRNTQYF TGTGCCACCAGCAGAGGTGGGAGAAATACGCAGTATTTT
TRBJ2-3 TRBV7-2 TRBD1 few CASSLWGQSTDTQYF TGTGCCAGCAGCTTATGGGGACAGTCCACAGATACGCAGTATTTT
TRBJ2-3 TRBV10-3 - - CAISDYLGDTQYF TGTGCCATCAGTGATTATTTAGGGGATACGCAGTATTTT